This T cell receptor (beta chain) was found in a study of regulatory T cells in long-lasting Graves disease (dated by TCRdb to the early 2020s). Regarding the complete study: Newly diagnosed Graves' disease patients had taken antithyroid drugs for less than 3 months. Persistent Graves' disease patients were compared with newly diagnosed Graves' disease patients by peripheral blood TCR sequencing and RNA sequencing. The study was registered as a clinical trial and conducted in China. A total of 35 or so samples were covered by TCR sequencing, comprising roughly 13 persistent and about 20 newly diagnosed Graves' disease patients. What the study reported, not specific to this receptor: Only the TCR beta chain was sequenced and analyzed. Lower TCR Shannon entropy and fewer highly expanded clones were observed in persistent Graves' disease patients than in newly diagnosed patients, which suggested clonal expansion. The authors acknowledged the small sample size as a limitation that may reduce accuracy. Peripheral blood alone was examined, since thyroid tissue, which constituted the primary lesion, could not be accessed. Preferential use of TRBV28, TRBJ1-2 and TRBJ2-5 was observed in persistent disease, whereas TRBV20-1 and TRBJ2-1 were favored in newly diagnosed disease. Patients with persistent disease shared more public clonotypes (approximately 2,500) than newly diagnosed patients did (nearly 1,000).

Receptor amplification or capture employed multiplex PCR. Sequencing instrument: Illumina HiSeq 4000. iRepertoire HTBI primers and Arm-PCR amplification of CDR3 regions were used to construct TCR beta libraries. Before sequencing, the PCR products underwent gel purification. The source study handled its data this way. Across samples, some 62 TRBV and roughly 15 TRBJ segments were identified and used for gene usage analysis of CDR3 amino acid clonotypes. COPE and FqMerger were used to merge filtered high-quality paired reads into contigs. BLAST was used to align contigs to the IMGT TRBV, TRBD and TRBJ reference genes, and CDR3 was defined following IMGT. Any clonotype with a frequency above 0.1% was counted as a highly expanded clone. Shannon entropy was used to measure repertoire diversity, and the Gini coefficient was used to measure V-J evenness. A clonotype was considered public if more than one individual shared it. In TCRdb, the public reads were trimmed at Q25 with fastp and aligned with MiXCR, with productive beta chains retained. Records with the same CDR3 protein are collapsed into one entry carrying the most frequent genes and DNA. For this entry, the V and J calls and clone size follow TCRdb and not the study's own pipeline. A total of under 800,000 distinct CDR3 sequences appear in this sample, approximately 15% of them only once. Together, the top ten hold around 19% of the sample.

In regard to this clonotype: Its recognized antigen is unknown. The input lacks base qualities; no much larger clone sits a single base away.

The meaning of the sample's time point label: newly diagnosed GD, antithyroid drugs for less than 3 months. For both TCR sequencing and RNA sequencing, RNA was extracted from PBMCs using TRIzol. The diagnosis of Graves' disease was made according to American Thyroid Association guidelines. Patients for the study were recruited at an endocrinology department in Xi'an, China. Each patient gave about 10 milliliters of peripheral blood, collected in an EDTA anticoagulant tube. Ficoll Paque Plus density gradient separation was used to isolate PBMCs, and no further T cell sorting was performed. An Agilent 2100 Bioanalyzer and agarose gel were used to assess RNA quality, and a NanoDrop 2000 was used to measure RNA concentration. There are 16 amino acids in the CDR3, from cysteine to phenylalanine inclusive. The retained sequence is limited to the CDR3, 48 bases, with the frame set at the first base. The CDR1 and CDR2 encoded by the germline V gene (reference sequence) are DFQATT and SNEGSKA.

The same data also contributed to another study, on T cells in Graves' hyperthyroidism and ophthalmopathy. That second publication adds: Stable Graves' hyperthyroidism was defined as no progression to ophthalmopathy during 18 months of follow-up. Hyperthyroidism patients were aged 18 to 65 years and newly diagnosed, with disease duration of less than 2 months. The study excluded patients with uncontrolled infections, other autoimmune diseases, pregnancy or lactation. Diagnoses relied on clinical symptoms, serum thyroxine and TRAb, thyroid ultrasound and orbital computed tomography. A first-round RT-PCR of the TCR CDR3 used the HTBI primer set with the Qiagen OneStep RT-PCR kit. Most expanded thyroid clonotypes (frequency above 0.001) were also detected in blood, a finding suggesting that blood repertoires may reflect thyroid immune responses. A model built on a 13 V-J signature distinguished ophthalmopathy from stable hyperthyroidism, reaching about 89% sensitivity and around 82% specificity in cross-validation and 80%/75% in testing. In validation, the model predicted progression to ophthalmopathy with around 71% sensitivity and 72.22% specificity, a median of around 6.6 months before onset. TCR V-J signatures able to tell the groups apart were searched for in a discovery cohort of 100 patients, of whom roughly 42 had Graves' ophthalmopathy and roughly 58 had stable Graves' hyperthyroidism. Prospective prediction of ophthalmopathy was tested in an independent validation cohort consisting of 18 to 20 hyperthyroidism patients and approximately 16 patients who later progressed to ophthalmopathy. The approximately 95 discovery patients were divided at random into training and test sets in a 7:3 ratio. In addition, the study compared T-cell repertoires in thyroid tissue and in blood from over 5 Graves' hyperthyroidism patients. After blood sampling, hyperthyroidism patients were treated with methimazole at a starting dose of 30 mg daily, and ophthalmopathy patients were treated with high-dose intravenous methylprednisolone. Libraries were constructed in a second round of multiplex PCR, after which size selection and purification were performed. Sequencing of the libraries was done on an Illumina HiSeq2000 using paired-end 100 bp reads. SOAPnuke was used to process the raw data, removing reads that contained adapters or uncalled bases, had a mean Phred below 15, or lacked an exact match to the constant primer or identifier. High-quality paired reads were merged using COPE v1.2.5, and each unique nucleotide sequence was defined as a clonotype. MiTCR v1.1 was used to align clonotypes to the IMGT TRBV, TRBD and TRBJ reference segments. Analysis was restricted to V-J combinations with a frequency above 0.0001, which covered roughly 99% of repertoires. The TCS score was defined as F50 (clonal expansion) divided by E x V (chaos), with BLOSUM62-based TCRdist calculated between CDR3 peptides within each V-J. Welch's t-statistics and random forest reduced some 510 V-J features to 13, which were used in a naive Bayes classifier (R e1071). No statistical method was used to fix the sample size in advance, and group allocation was not hidden from the investigators. The paper describes TCR Vbeta CDR3 sequencing of around 130 peripheral blood samples, made up of about 41 ophthalmopathy patients, roughly 75 hyperthyroidism patients and 17 progressor patients.

This clonotype originated in a young woman with Graves disease. Donor details come from another sample of the same person, matched by shared clones. The receptor chain draws on TRBV20-1 and TRBJ2-4; TRBD1 is a weak D gene call, 6 bases matching. The DNA end is more similar to TRBJ2-1, so the J call may be wrong. The specimen comprised peripheral blood mononuclear cells (PBMCs), sampled at new diagnosis, from a patient treated with antithyroid drugs. The DNA is as follows: TGCAGTGCTAGAAATGACAGGTCGGGTTCGTTGGCCATTCAGTTCTTC. This encodes CSARNDRSGSLAIQFF.